This T cell receptor beta chain was found in a study of identical twins. Findings of the study overall: The presence of invariant MAIT and iNKT cells could partly confound analyses of zero-insertion sequences. Among beta out-of-frame sequences, excess sharing between twins appeared weaker. Abundant beta clonotypes from cord blood bore fewer insertions; memory repertoires lacked this pattern.

Unique molecular identifiers were in the cDNA, with template-switch universal primer binding. TCRdb itself ran the 5' RACE reads through MiXCR, one entry per CDR3 protein. This sample has 570,000 or so distinct CDR3 sequences; around a tenth occur once, and the top ten carry around 3%. This clonotype was counted at least ten times. The antigen is unknown. Germline assignment: CDR1 SGHAT and CDR2 FQNNGV. The length of the CDR3 is 13 residues. V was trimmed by 0 bases and J by 9 bases, leaving 11 bases between them. Separately, the same data were catalogued under a study of yellow fever vaccine responses in identical twins.

The specimen sequenced was PBMCs. V usage is TRBV11-2 and J usage is TRBJ2-5; D is ambiguous. This sequence originates from a woman between 18 and 30 years old in good health. The CDR3 region is CASSLDVPVAQYF. CDR3 bases: TGTGCCAGCAGCTTAGATGTGCCCGTGGCCCAGTACTTC.